The clone carrying this T cell receptor beta chain has a handful of counts. Per the germline V gene, CDR1 is SGHRS and CDR2 is YFSETQ. The CDR3 consists of 14 residues. The junction had 2 bases not matched to a gene; V was cut back by 0 bases and J by 8 bases. Sequencing used immunoSEQ multiplex PCR; TCRdb keeps in-frame clones, though not all of them. The table lists around 200,000 clones, roughly 88% of them singletons. The sample comes from a study of blood T cell repertoires in COVID-19. This sequence joins TRBV5-1 and TRBJ1-2; 12 bases map to TRBD1. The sequence came from a woman aged 40 to 50 with COVID-19, enrolled during active disease. Sequencing used peripheral blood. The CDR3 DNA reads as TGCGCCAGCAGCTTGGCCGGGACAGGGGGCGGCTACACCTTC. This translates into CASSLAGTGGGYTF.